This T cell receptor (beta chain) was captured by sequencing in a study of blood T cells in healthy people across ages. This clonotype came up many times. Combining a sample-barcoded 5' primer with a J-beta primer mix, a second PCR ran for roughly 7 to 12 cycles. Tags on each cDNA molecule came from a template-switch adaptor with 12 random nucleotides. A single record per CDR3 protein comes from TCRdb applying MiXCR to the 5' RACE reads. The table lists around 800,000 distinct CDR3 sequences, 40% to 50% of them singletons, with approximately 19% in the top ten. Input material: blood. The receptor was derived from a man in his sixties in good health.

The CDR3 protein is CASSLTNTDTQYF. Here the CDR3 DNA reads TGTGCCAGCAGCTTAACCAACACAGATACGCAGTATTTT. This chain uses TRBV7-3 with TRBJ2-3; D unresolved. The germline CDR1 and CDR2 sequences are SGHTA and FQGTGA. V was clipped by 0 bases and J by 2 bases, with 3 bases between them. The CDR3 runs 13 residues. Together with reference TRBV7-3 and TRBJ2-3, the CDR3 gives the full variable domain: GAGVSQTPSNKVTEKGKYVELRCDPISGHTALYWYRQSLGQGPEFLIYFQGTGAADDSGLPNDRFFAVRPEGSVSTLKIQRTERGDSAVYLCASSLTNTDTQYFGPGTRLTVL.